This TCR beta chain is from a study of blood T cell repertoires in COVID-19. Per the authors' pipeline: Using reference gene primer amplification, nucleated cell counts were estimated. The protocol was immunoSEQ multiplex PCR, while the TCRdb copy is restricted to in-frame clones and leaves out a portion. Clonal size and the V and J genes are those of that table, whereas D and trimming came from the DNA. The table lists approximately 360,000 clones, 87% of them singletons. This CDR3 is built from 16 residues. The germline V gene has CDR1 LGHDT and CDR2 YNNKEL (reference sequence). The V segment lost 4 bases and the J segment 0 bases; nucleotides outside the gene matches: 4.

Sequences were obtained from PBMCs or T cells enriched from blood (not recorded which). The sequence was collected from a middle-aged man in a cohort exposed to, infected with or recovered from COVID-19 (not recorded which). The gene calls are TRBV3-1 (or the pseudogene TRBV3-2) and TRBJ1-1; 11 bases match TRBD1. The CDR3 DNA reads TGTGCCAGCAGCCCGGGACAGGGGGTATTGAACACTGAAGCTTTCTTT. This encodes CASSPGQGVLNTEAFF.